These T cell receptor beta chains were read from a single sample in a study of T-cell reconstitution after alpha-beta-depleted transplantation in children. TCRdb called the PCR reads again in MiXCR, with one record for every CDR3 protein. The table has about 420,000 distinct CDR3 sequences, around 15% seen once. This sample comprised PBMCs, mostly from graft donor cells, obtained 360 days after TCRalphabeta/CD19-depleted stem cell transplant. These receptors came from a boy under two years old who had a stem cell transplant for Wiskott-Aldrich syndrome, so the T cells may come from the graft donor. Both conserved end residues are part of each CDR3. The D gene is left open where the match is weak. A clone size is listed for some rows: how often the clone was seen (once, few, many), or a class if it is expanded.

many | TRBD1 | TRBJ2-1 | TRBV5-1 | TGCGCCAGCCGTTACAGGGGTGAAGACTTTTGGGTCAACAATGAGCAGTTCTTC | CASRYRGEDFWVNNEQFF
many | TRBD1 | TRBJ1-2 | TRBV12-3/TRBV12-4 | TGTGCCAGCAGTCTCAAGAACAGGGGGCGTGAGTATGGCTACACCTTC | CASSLKNRGREYGYTF
NA | NA | TRBJ2-1 | TRBV19 | TGTGCCAGTAGTATAGGGCACCATGAGCAGTTCTTC | CASSIGHHEQFF
NA | NA | TRBJ2-5 | TRBV5-6 | TGTGCCAGCACTCCTTTCGGAGGGGAGACCCAGTACTTC | CASTPFGGETQYF
NA | TRBD1 | TRBJ2-1 | TRBV29-1 | TGCAGCGTTTCGGATATCGGTTTTTTGGGGACAGCCGATAATGAGCAGTTCTTC | CSVSDIGFLGTADNEQFF
few | NA | TRBJ2-1 | TRBV12-3/TRBV12-4 | TGTGCCAGCACCCAGGTGAGCTCCTACAATGAGCAGTTCTTC | CASTQVSSYNEQFF
few | TRBD1 | TRBJ2-3 | TRBV10-3 | TGTGCCATCAGTGATCACAGGGGGCGAATTGCAGATACGCAGTATTTT | CAISDHRGRIADTQYF
few | NA | TRBJ2-7 | TRBV5-1 | TGCGCCAGCAGCTGGGGGACTGGCCTAAGGATCGAGCAGTACTTC | CASSWGTGLRIEQYF
NA | NA | TRBJ2-2 | TRBV5-1 | TGCGCCAGCAGCCCCCAAAGGAACACCGGGGAGCTGTTTTTT | CASSPQRNTGELFF
NA | NA | TRBJ2-5 | TRBV5-1 | TGCGCCAGCAGCTTGGGCGGGACCGGGCAGAAGACCCAGTACTTC | CASSLGGTGQKTQYF
many | TRBD2 | TRBJ2-5 | TRBV6-5 | TGTGCCAGCAGTCGGGGGACTAGCGGGACCCAGTACTTC | CASSRGTSGTQYF
many | NA | TRBJ1-2 | TRBV10-3 | TGTGCCATCAGTGATGGGCAGGGCAGTGGCTACACCTTC | CAISDGQGSGYTF
NA | TRBD1 | TRBJ2-5 | TRBV6-2/TRBV6-3 | TGTGCCAGCAGAGAACGGGACAGGTACCAAGAGACCCAGTACTTC | CASRERDRYQETQYF
few | NA | TRBJ2-1 | TRBV28 | TGTGCCAGCCAAGATCCTTACTTCTCCTACAATGAGCAGTTCTTC | CASQDPYFSYNEQFF
NA | NA | TRBJ2-5 | TRBV7-9 | TGTGCCAGCAGCTGGGCCGGGGCTCAGGAGACCCAGTACTTC | CASSWAGAQETQYF
few | NA | TRBJ2-7 | TRBV21-1 | TGTGCCAGCAGCAAAGCCCGCAGGGGGAAAAACTACGAGCAGTACTTC | CASSKARRGKNYEQYF
few | NA | TRBJ2-1 | TRBV13 | TGTGCCAGCAGCTTATTTGGACAGATTGAGCAGTTCTTC | CASSLFGQIEQFF
NA | TRBD1 | TRBJ2-6 | TRBV12-3/TRBV12-4 | TGTGCCAGCAGTCGGGACAGGGGCTCCTCTGGGGCCAACGTCCTGACTTTC | CASSRDRGSSGANVLTF
few | NA | TRBJ2-1 | TRBV4-1 | TGCGCCAGCAGCCAAGCACAGGGGGGGAACAATGAGCAGTTCTTC | CASSQAQGGNNEQFF
NA | NA | TRBJ2-1 | TRBV9 | TGTGCCAGCTCTTGGGGGACCTCCTACAATGAGCAGTTCTTC | CASSWGTSYNEQFF
NA | TRBD1 | TRBJ1-6 | TRBV2 | TGTGCCAGCAGCCGGACAGGGGAAGATTCACCCCTCCACTTT | CASSRTGEDSPLHF
NA | TRBD1 | TRBJ2-7 | TRBV9 | TGTGCCAGCAGCGAGACAGGGGGAGGGTACGAGCAGTACTTC | CASSETGGGYEQYF
few | NA | TRBJ2-5 | TRBV14 | TGTGCCAGCAGCCAAGAGAGACGGCGTTACCAAGAGACCCAGTACTTC | CASSQERRRYQETQYF
NA | TRBD1 | TRBJ2-1 | TRBV5-1 | TGCACCAGCAGCCCCGGGACAGGGGTTTCCAATGAGCAGTTCTTC | CTSSPGTGVSNEQFF
few | NA | TRBJ2-1 | TRBV10-3 | TGTGCCATCAGTGTGGCCGGGACCGGAGCCTACAATGAGCAGTTCTTC | CAISVAGTGAYNEQFF
NA | TRBD2 | TRBJ2-1 | TRBV5-1 | TGCGCCAGCAGCTTTTTAGCGGGGGCCATGCCTTACAATGAGCAGTTCTTC | CASSFLAGAMPYNEQFF
few | TRBD1 | TRBJ2-3 | TRBV5-1 | TGCGCCAGCAGCCACGACAGGGGTGGTTTGGATACGCAGTATTTT | CASSHDRGGLDTQYF
few | NA | TRBJ1-1 | TRBV5-1 | TGCGCCAGCAGCTTGTGGGCAGAGAACACTGAAGCTTTCTTT | CASSLWAENTEAFF
few | NA | TRBJ1-5 | TRBV14 | TGTGCCAGCAGCCAATTTCCAAATCAGCCCCAGCATTTT | CASSQFPNQPQHF